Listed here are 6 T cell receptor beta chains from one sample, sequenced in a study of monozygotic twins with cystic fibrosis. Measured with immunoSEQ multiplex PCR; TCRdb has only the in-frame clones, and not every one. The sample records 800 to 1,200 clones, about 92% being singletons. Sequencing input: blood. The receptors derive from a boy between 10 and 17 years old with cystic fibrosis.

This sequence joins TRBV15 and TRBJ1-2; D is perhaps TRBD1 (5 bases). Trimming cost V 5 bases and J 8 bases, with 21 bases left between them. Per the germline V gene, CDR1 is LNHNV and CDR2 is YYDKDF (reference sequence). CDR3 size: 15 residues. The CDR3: CATSSYGPGLPGYTF. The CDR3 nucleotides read TGTGCCACCAGCTCCTACGGACCAGGGCTGCCAGGCTACACCTTC.

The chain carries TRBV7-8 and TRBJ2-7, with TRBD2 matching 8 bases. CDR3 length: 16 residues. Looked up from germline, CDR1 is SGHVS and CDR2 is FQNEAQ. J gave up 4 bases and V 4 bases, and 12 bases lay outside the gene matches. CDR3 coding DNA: TGTGCCAGCAGCTCTACTAGCGGTTTAAAACCTTACGAGCAGTACTTC. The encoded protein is CASSSTSGLKPYEQYF.

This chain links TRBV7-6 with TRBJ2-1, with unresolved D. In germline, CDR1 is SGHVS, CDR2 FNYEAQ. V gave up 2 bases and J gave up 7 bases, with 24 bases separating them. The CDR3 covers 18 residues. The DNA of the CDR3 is TGTGCCAGCAGCTTATGGAGTCTCACAGTTTCTGCTCTTAATGAGCAGTTCTTC. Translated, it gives CASSLWSLTVSALNEQFF.

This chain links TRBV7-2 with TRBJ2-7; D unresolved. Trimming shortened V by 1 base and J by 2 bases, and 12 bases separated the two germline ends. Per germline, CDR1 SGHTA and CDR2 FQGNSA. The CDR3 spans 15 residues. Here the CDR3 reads CASSLDAGLTYEQYF. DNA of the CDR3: TGTGCCAGCAGCTTAGATGCCGGGTTAACCTACGAGCAGTACTTC.

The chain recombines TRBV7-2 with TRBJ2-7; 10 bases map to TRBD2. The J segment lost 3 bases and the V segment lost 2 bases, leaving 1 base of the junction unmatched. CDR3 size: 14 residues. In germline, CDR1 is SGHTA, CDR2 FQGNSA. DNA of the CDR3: TGTGCCAGCAGCTTAACTAGCGGGGACTACGAGCAGTACTTC. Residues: CASSLTSGDYEQYF.

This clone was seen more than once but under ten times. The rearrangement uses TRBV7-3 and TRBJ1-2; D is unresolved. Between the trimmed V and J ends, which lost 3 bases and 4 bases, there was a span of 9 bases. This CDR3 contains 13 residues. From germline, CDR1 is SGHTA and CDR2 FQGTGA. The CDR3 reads CASSLGYGYGYTF. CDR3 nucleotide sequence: TGTGCCAGCAGCTTGGGGTATGGCTATGGCTACACCTTC.